Listed below are T cell receptor beta chains from one sample, sequenced in a study of cytomegalovirus exposure and HLA in healthy donors. Clones were sequenced by immunoSEQ multiplex PCR, and TCRdb holds only the in-frame ones, with some missing. The repertoire holds around 140,000 clones, just under 90% seen once, with more than 4.5% in the top ten. Sample: PBMCs. Receptors originate from a woman aged 25 to 45 in good health and CMV-seronegative. CDR3s leave out the opening cysteine and the closing phenylalanine or tryptophan. Each record gives: V gene, CDR3 protein.

v_gene: TRBV5-1; CDR3aa: ASRGGLAGADTQY
v_gene: TRBV6-5; CDR3aa: ASRSEGDGYT
v_gene: TRBV28; CDR3aa: ASSLDRVNNQPQH
v_gene: TRBV2; CDR3aa: ASRQGVVGELF
v_gene: TRBV5-1; CDR3aa: ASSLALGQKAGYT
v_gene: TRBV6-6; CDR3aa: ASSKTWVAYNEQF
v_gene: TRBV5-1; CDR3aa: ASSLGGQPQETQY
v_gene: TRBV6-6; CDR3aa: ASNSLDYNEQF
v_gene: TRBV9; CDR3aa: ASSVGLGQTTQETQY
v_gene: TRBV5-4; CDR3aa: ASSSGTSGKYEQF
v_gene: TRBV2; CDR3aa: ATVETSGTSNLYEQY
v_gene: TRBV4-1; CDR3aa: ASSQDSAQETQY
v_gene: TRBV5-4; CDR3aa: ASSSPGQWDEQF
v_gene: TRBV28; CDR3aa: ASSLPGGAGNTEAF
v_gene: TRBV29-1; CDR3aa: SVPGVVQETQY
v_gene: TRBV2; CDR3aa: ASKWGGPWETQY
v_gene: TRBV28; CDR3aa: ASSSNGYGGDSYEQY
v_gene: TRBV6-1; CDR3aa: ASSEYLRGEAF
v_gene: TRBV5-4; CDR3aa: ASSPGQGAYEQY
v_gene: TRBV5-6; CDR3aa: ASSLWREGRNEQF
v_gene: TRBV25-1; CDR3aa: ASSEHDSNYGYT
v_gene: TRBV19; CDR3aa: ASSMTGLNQPQH
v_gene: TRBV4-2; CDR3aa: ASSSWGGPNTGELF
v_gene: TRBV5-5; CDR3aa: ASRPRQAEGKAF
v_gene: TRBV4-1; CDR3aa: ASSPDGRGNTEAF
v_gene: TRBV5-4; CDR3aa: ASSFPKTSGGATEQF
v_gene: TRBV5-1; CDR3aa: ASSLVAGDYNEQF
v_gene: TRBV30; CDR3aa: AWRDRGYEQY
v_gene: TRBV29-1; CDR3aa: SVGGRQGGEQF
v_gene: TRBV6-6; CDR3aa: ASSYSWGRNTEAF
v_gene: TRBV4-3; CDR3aa: ASSQDGVWRAAF
v_gene: TRBV19; CDR3aa: ASSAALRSYEQY
v_gene: TRBV10-3; CDR3aa: AISDRGPYEQY
v_gene: TRBV2; CDR3aa: ASRADRGVYEQY
v_gene: TRBV28; CDR3aa: ASQHTGGNYEQY
v_gene: TRBV5-1; CDR3aa: ASSLGTTGGVTEAF
v_gene: TRBV28; CDR3aa: ASSWAKGRTSNEQF
v_gene: TRBV5-1; CDR3aa: ASSLGGFPEAF
v_gene: TRBV5-1; CDR3aa: ASRAGLGTDTQY
v_gene: TRBV25-1; CDR3aa: ASRRGGGNTGELF
v_gene: TRBV5-1; CDR3aa: ASSWRGQGSTEAF
v_gene: TRBV29-1; CDR3aa: SVEIARGSSYEQY
v_gene: TRBV28; CDR3aa: ASSPRRDREDEQY
v_gene: TRBV2; CDR3aa: ASRAGTGYRRENIQY
v_gene: TRBV5-6; CDR3aa: ASSQITGTGVSYEQY
v_gene: TRBV27; CDR3aa: ATLGLAGIAGTDTQY
v_gene: TRBV9; CDR3aa: ASSLWTSTDTQY
v_gene: TRBV9; CDR3aa: ASTLGGTGEAYEQY
v_gene: TRBV9; CDR3aa: ASSPKDFTHNDEQF
v_gene: TRBV9; CDR3aa: ASSPRQGNGEAF
v_gene: TRBV5-1; CDR3aa: ASTPGQTYGYT
v_gene: TRBV2; CDR3aa: ASSGTSGGWEQY
v_gene: TRBV5-3; CDR3aa: ARSGTRTSGYEQY
v_gene: TRBV4-3; CDR3aa: ASSQDVGEVAYNEQF
v_gene: TRBV27; CDR3aa: ASSLISGSGVQETQY
v_gene: TRBV23-1; CDR3aa: ASSHGTGGDTGELF
v_gene: TRBV4-1; CDR3aa: ASSQGGGRSSTDTQY